This TCR beta chain emerged from a study of somatic mutations in cytotoxic T cells in rheumatoid arthritis. Broader study findings: CD8+ T-cell clonality did not differ significantly between rheumatoid arthritis patients and age-matched healthy controls.

As for this clone: What it recognizes is unknown.

The table came from immunoSEQ multiplex PCR; TCRdb's copy has only in-frame clones and leaves some out. The sample shows roughly 13,000 clones, 78% of them seen only once. The CDR3 has 17 residues. The ends were cut back, 6 bases at V and 5 bases at J, with 24 bases in the middle. Looked up from germline, CDR1 is SEHNR and CDR2 is FQNEAQ (reference sequence). The chain is built from TRBV7-9 and TRBJ2-3; possible D gene TRBD1, 5 bases. The sequence derives from an adult with rheumatoid arthritis. The source material was CD8+ T cells sorted from blood. This CDR3 is CASRGLGPVWLVDTQYF. The CDR3, as DNA: TGTGCCAGCAGGGGGCTGGGGCCCGTGTGGTTAGTAGATACGCAGTATTTT.